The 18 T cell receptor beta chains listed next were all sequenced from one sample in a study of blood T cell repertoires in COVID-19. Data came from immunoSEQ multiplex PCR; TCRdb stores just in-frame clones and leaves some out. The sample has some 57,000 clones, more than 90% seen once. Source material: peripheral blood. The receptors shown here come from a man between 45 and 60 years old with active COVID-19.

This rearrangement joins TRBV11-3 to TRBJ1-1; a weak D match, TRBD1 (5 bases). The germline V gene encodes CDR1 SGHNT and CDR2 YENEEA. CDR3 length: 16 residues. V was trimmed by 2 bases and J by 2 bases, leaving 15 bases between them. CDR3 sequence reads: CASSLLKADINTEAFF. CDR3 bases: TGTGCCAGCAGCTTACTTAAGGCGGACATAAACACTGAAGCTTTCTTT.

In DNA form, the CDR3 reads TGTGCCAGCAGCCCAAGCACAGATACGCAGTATTTT. It codes for CASSPSTDTQYF. This sequence joins TRBV9 and TRBJ2-3, with D unresolved. V lost 4 bases to trimming and J lost 0 bases, with 3 bases between them. CDR3 length: 12 residues. Germline loops: CDR1 SGDLS, CDR2 YYNGEE.

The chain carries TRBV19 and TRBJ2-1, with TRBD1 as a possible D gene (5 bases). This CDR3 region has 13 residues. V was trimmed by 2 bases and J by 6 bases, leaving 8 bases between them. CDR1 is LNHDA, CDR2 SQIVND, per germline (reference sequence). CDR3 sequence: CASSIWQGNEQFF. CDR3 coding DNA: TGTGCCAGTAGTATATGGCAGGGCAATGAGCAGTTCTTC.

The CDR3: CASTDSGGGRDTQYF. CDR3 bases: TGCGCCAGCACAGACAGCGGGGGTGGCCGGGATACGCAGTATTTT. The chain has TRBV5-1 and TRBJ2-3; 8 nucleotides match TRBD2. V dropped 6 bases and J dropped 6; count of bases not matched to a gene: 12. Germline loops: CDR1 SGHRS, CDR2 YFSETQ. The length of the CDR3 is 15 residues.

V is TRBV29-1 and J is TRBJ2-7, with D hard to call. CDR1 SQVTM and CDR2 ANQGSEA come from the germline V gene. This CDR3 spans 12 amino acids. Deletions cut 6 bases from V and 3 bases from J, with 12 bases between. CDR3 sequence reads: CSVLVTGYEQYF. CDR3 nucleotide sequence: TGCAGCGTCCTGGTTACTGGCTACGAGCAGTACTTC.

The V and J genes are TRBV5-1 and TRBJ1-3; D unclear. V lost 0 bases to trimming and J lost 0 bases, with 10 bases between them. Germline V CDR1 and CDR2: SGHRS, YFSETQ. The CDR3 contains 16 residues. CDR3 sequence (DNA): TGCGCCAGCAGCTTGGTTATGGGCTCCTCTGGAAACACCATATATTTT. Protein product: CASSLVMGSSGNTIYF.

The CDR3 loop reads CASSSRGLEQYF. Written as DNA, the CDR3 is TGTGCCAGCAGCTCCAGGGGTCTCGAGCAGTACTTC. This rearrangement joins TRBV7-2 to TRBJ2-7, with D maybe TRBD1 (6 bases). V lost 4 bases and J 6 bases, leaving 10 bases between the germline ends. Germline V gives CDR1 SGHTA, CDR2 FQGNSA. The CDR3 runs 12 residues.

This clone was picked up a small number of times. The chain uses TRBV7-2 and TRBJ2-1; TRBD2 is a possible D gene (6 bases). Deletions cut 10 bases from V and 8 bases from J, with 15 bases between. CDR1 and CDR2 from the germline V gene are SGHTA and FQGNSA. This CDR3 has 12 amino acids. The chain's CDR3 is CATGRGTDEQFF. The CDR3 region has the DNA TGTGCCACGGGCCGGGGGACGGATGAGCAGTTCTTC.

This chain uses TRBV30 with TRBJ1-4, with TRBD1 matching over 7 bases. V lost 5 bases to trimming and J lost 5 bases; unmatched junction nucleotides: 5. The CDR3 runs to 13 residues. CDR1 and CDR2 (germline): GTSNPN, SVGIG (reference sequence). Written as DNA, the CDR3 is TGTGCCTGGTCGGGACAGAGGAATGAAAAACTGTTTTTT. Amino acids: CAWSGQRNEKLFF. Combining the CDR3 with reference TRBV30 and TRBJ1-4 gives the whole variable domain SQTIHQWPATLVQPVGSPLSLECTVEGTSNPNLYWYRQAAGRGLQLLFYSVGIGQISSEVPQNLSASRPQDRQFILSSKKLLLSDSGFYLCAWSGQRNEKLFFGSGTQLSVL.

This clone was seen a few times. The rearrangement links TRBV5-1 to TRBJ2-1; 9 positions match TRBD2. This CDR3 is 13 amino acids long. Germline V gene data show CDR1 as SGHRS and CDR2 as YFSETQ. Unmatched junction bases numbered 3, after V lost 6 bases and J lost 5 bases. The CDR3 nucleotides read TGCGCCAGCATGGCGGGAGGGAACAATGAGCAGTTCTTC. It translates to CASMAGGNNEQFF.

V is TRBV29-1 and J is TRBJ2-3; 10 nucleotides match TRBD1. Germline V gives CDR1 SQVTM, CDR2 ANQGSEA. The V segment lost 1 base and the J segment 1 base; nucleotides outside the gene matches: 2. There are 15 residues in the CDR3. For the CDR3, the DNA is TGCAGCGTTGAAGGACAGGGGGCTGGCACAGATACGCAGTATTTT. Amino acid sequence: CSVEGQGAGTDTQYF.

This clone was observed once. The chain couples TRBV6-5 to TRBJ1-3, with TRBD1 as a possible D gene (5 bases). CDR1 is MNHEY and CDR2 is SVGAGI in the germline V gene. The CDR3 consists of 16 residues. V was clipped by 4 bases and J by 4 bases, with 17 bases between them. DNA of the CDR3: TGTGCCAGCAGTTTAAACAGGTTTTCAGGAGGAAACACCATATATTTT. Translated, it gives CASSLNRFSGGNTIYF.

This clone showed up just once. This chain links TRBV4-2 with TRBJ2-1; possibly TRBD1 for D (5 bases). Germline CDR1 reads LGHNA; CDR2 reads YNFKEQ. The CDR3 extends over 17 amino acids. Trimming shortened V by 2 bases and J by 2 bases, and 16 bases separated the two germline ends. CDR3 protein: CASSQNAGPPTYNEQFF. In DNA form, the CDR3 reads TGTGCCAGCAGCCAAAATGCAGGGCCCCCTACCTACAATGAGCAGTTCTTC.

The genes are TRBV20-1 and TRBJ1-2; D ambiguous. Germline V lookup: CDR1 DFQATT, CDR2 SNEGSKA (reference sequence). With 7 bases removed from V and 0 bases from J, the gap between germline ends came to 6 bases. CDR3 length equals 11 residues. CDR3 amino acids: CSGTTNYGYTF. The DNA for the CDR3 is TGCAGTGGGACTACTAACTATGGCTACACCTTC.

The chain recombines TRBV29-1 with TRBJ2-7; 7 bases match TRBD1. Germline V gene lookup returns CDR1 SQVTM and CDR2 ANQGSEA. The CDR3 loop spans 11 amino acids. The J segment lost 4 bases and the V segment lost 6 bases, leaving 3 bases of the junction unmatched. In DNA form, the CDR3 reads TGCAGCGTGGGGACAGAGTACGAGCAGTACTTC. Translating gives CSVGTEYEQYF.

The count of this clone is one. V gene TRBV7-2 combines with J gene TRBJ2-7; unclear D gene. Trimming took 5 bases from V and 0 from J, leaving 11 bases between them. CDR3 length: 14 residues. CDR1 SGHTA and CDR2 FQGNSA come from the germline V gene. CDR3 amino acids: CASSLDSSSYEQYF. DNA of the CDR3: TGTGCCAGCAGCCTTGACTCGAGCTCCTACGAGCAGTACTTC.

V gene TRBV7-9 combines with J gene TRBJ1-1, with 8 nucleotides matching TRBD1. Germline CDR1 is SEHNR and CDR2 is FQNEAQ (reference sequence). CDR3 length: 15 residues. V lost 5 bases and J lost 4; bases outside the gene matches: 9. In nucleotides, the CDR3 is TGTGCCAGCAGCACCCGACAGGGGTGGGTCACTGAAGCTTTCTTT. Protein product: CASSTRQGWVTEAFF. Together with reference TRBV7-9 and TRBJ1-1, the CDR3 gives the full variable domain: DTGVSQNPRHKITKRGQNVTFRCDPISEHNRLYWYRQTLGQGPEFLTYFQNEAQLEKSRLLSDRFSAERPKGSFSTLEIQRTEQGDSAMYLCASSTRQGWVTEAFFGQGTRLTVV.

CDR3 loop: CASSLKAGYLDEQYF. CDR3 coding DNA: TGTGCCAGCAGCTTAAAGGCGGGCTATTTGGACGAGCAGTACTTC. The chain uses TRBV11-2 and TRBJ2-7; weak D call: TRBD2 (5 bases). Germline CDR1 reads SGHAT; CDR2 reads FQNNGV. The CDR3 contains 15 residues. V lost 2 bases, J lost 5 bases, and 16 bases lay in between.